These T cell receptor beta chains were read from a single sample in a study of control samples from healthy donors and cancer patients. The method was immunoSEQ multiplex PCR; TCRdb's version includes in-frame clones alone and lacks a portion of them. The sample has about 94,000 clones; around nine tenths are singletons. The material sequenced was blood. The receptors were sampled from a woman between 18 and 29 years old in good health. CDR3s include the opening cysteine and the closing phenylalanine or tryptophan.

CDR3	V
CASRGPTKAFF	TRBV5-1
CATSPRAGATTGELFF	TRBV15
CASSGGGYQETQYF	TRBV5-1
CATDRGPGNTIYF	TRBV6-6
CASSHQGGLAVSNTEAFF	TRBV9
CASSRLAGQPQHF	TRBV7-9
CASSPGQGGYGYTF	TRBV5-6
CASSWGQGGTEAFF	TRBV5-5
CATSGPPLYGYTF	TRBV6-5
CASRLRLNHYEQYF	TRBV12-2
CASSPPAGVNEQFF	TRBV28
CASSRSGTKAGELFF	TRBV6-5
CASSPSRDVYEQYF	TRBV5-5
CASSPGPNTEAFF	TRBV5-4
CASSLDRTGGGYTF	TRBV11-2
CASSRGGDAEAFF	TRBV4-1
CASSISASNTEAFF	TRBV19
CASSPYRESTGNTIYF	TRBV18
CASSIARLSTEAFF	TRBV19
CSVGSRDRKRNIQYF	TRBV29-1
CSVSPIYLLNTEAFF	TRBV29-1
CASSFRAGETQYF	TRBV27
CASSHGTSGSTDTQYF	TRBV14
CASRWRTPNQPQHF	TRBV6-5
CASTLTVQGNEQFF	TRBV7-9
CASSYSGGSQPQHF	TRBV6-5
CASSLGTGDYNEQFF	TRBV7-9
CASSPSTSGPNIQYF	TRBV11-1
CASSSNEKNTEAFF	TRBV5-4
CASSIRGASEAFF	TRBV19
CASSLDGSGNQPQHF	TRBV5-1
CASSVGDSLGEGYTF	TRBV9
CASSSAGGGSGANVLTF	TRBV7-3
CATSDPGSSGNTIYF	TRBV24-1
CASSHGTLVTEAFF	TRBV6-5
CASSYSNGNTIYF	TRBV6-5
CASVREGYEQYF	TRBV2
CASSPGSKYEQYF	TRBV4-1
CSATTDTQYF	TRBV20-1
CASSGMDGGTTEAFF	TRBV19
CASSLIFGRQGRLAEAFF	TRBV7-9
CASSRDRVGETQYF	TRBV5-4
CASSGTGDSSPLHF	TRBV27
CASSYREGNTEAFF	TRBV5-5
CASSFSGTDYEQYF	TRBV7-2
CASSPTFSTDTQYF	TRBV18
CASSQALLATGELFF	TRBV4-2
CASSQDRGQTYNEQFF	TRBV4-2
CASRPDRNQPQHF	TRBV6-6
CASSLDPGELFF	TRBV5-1
CASNVRAGPWDEQYF	TRBV27
CARRWVGTPVAKNIQYF	TRBV21-1
CASSGISLAFF	TRBV2
CATSSQRGSGDTQYF	TRBV15
CASSEVEKLFF	TRBV2
CSVDKGDSGEKLFF	TRBV29-1